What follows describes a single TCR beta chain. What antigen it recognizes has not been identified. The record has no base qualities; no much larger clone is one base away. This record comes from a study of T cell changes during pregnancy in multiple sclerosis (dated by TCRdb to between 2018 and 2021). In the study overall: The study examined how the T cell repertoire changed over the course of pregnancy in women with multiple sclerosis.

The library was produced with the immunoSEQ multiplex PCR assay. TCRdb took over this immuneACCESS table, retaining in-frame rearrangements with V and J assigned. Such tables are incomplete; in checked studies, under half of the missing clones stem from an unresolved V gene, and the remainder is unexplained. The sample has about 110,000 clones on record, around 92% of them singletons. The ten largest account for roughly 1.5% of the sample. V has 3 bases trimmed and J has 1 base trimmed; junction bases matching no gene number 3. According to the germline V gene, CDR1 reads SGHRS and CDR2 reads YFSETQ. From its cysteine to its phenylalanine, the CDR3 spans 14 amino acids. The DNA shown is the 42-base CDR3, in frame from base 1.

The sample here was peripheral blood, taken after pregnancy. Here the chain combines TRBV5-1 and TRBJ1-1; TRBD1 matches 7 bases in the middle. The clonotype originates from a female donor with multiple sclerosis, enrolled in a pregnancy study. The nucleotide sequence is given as TGCGCCAGCAGCTGGGGACAGCGGAACACTGAAGCTTTCTTT. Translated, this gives CASSWGQRNTEAFF.